This passage covers 7 T cell receptor beta chains from one sample sequenced in a study of T-cell reconstitution after alpha-beta-depleted transplantation in children. This sample's TCRbeta library carried unique molecular identifier barcodes. A single record per CDR3 protein comes from TCRdb applying MiXCR to the PCR reads. The table includes 250,000 to 400,000 distinct CDR3 sequences, over 20% detected once. The sequencing used PBMCs, mostly from graft donor cells, collected 180 days after TCRalphabeta/CD19-depleted stem cell transplant. Source of these receptors: a male patient younger than 18 who had a stem cell transplant for acute lymphoblastic leukemia, so the T cells may come from the graft donor.

This clonotype was detected only a few times. The chain links TRBV7-9 to TRBJ2-5; TRBD2 is a possible D gene (6 bases). CDR3 size: 14 residues. The V gene's germline CDR1 is SEHNR and CDR2 FQNEAQ (reference sequence). With 6 bases removed from V and 6 bases from J, the gap between germline ends came to 17 bases. CDR3 protein: CASSSRSGRQTQYF. The CDR3 DNA follows: TGTGCCAGCAGTTCAAGATCGGGGAGGCAGACCCAGTACTTC.

This clonotype was seen repeatedly, ten times or more. The V call is TRBV20-1, the J call TRBJ2-7, with 9 bases that match TRBD2. Per germline, CDR1 DFQATT and CDR2 SNEGSKA (reference sequence). Germline trimming cut 2 bases from V and 7 bases from J; bases unmatched to any gene: 9. The CDR3 contains 14 residues. CDR3 sequence reads: CSARRREGLREQYF. The CDR3 bases are TGCAGTGCTAGACGGCGGGAGGGCCTGAGGGAGCAGTACTTC.

This clonotype has a handful of counts. This chain joins TRBV21-1 and TRBJ2-1; the table's D call, TRBD2, has no DNA check behind it. TRBV21-1 corresponds to a pseudogene. The CDR3 covers 16 residues. CDR3 sequence: CASSNSWWGVYNEQFF. The CDR3 region has the DNA TGTGCCAGCAGCAACTCCTGGTGGGGAGTATACAATGAGCAGTTCTTC.

There are many counts of this clonotype. The chain links TRBV5-1 to TRBJ2-1, with TRBD2 matching 12 bases. Germline V CDR1 and CDR2: SGHRS, YFSETQ. The CDR3 runs 15 residues. J was trimmed by 8 bases and V by 4 bases; bases with no gene match: 7. Here the CDR3 reads CASSPASGRGYEQFF. CDR3 sequence (DNA): TGCGCCAGCAGCCCCGCTAGCGGGAGGGGGTATGAGCAGTTCTTC. The full variable domain, with the rest looked up from reference TRBV5-1 and TRBJ2-1, is KAGVTQTPRYLIKTRGQQVTLSCSPISGHRSVSWYQQTPGQGLQFLFEYFSETQRNKGNFPGRFSGRQFSNSRSEMNVSTLELGDSALYLCASSPASGRGYEQFFGPGTRLTVL.

The chain couples TRBV12-3 or TRBV12-4 to TRBJ2-3; TRBD2 aligns across 9 bases. J gave up 2 bases and V 8 bases, and 11 bases lay outside the gene matches. This CDR3 spans 16 amino acids. CDR3: CASLEAWTSATDTQYF. CDR3 DNA: TGTGCCAGCTTGGAGGCTTGGACTAGCGCCACAGATACGCAGTATTTT.

The rearrangement uses TRBV20-1 and TRBJ2-5; D may match TRBD1 or TRBD2 (6 bases each). This CDR3 contains 13 residues. Germline CDR1 DFQATT, CDR2 SNEGSKA (reference sequence). V lost 4 bases, J lost 4 bases, and 13 bases lay in between. The CDR3 protein is CSANVEGGETQYF. The CDR3 coding sequence is TGCAGTGCTAACGTCGAGGGGGGAGAGACCCAGTACTTC.

The chain employs TRBV4-2 and TRBJ2-1; TRBD2 might be the D (5 bases). CDR1 and CDR2 from the germline V gene are LGHNA and YNFKEQ. The CDR3 is 18 residues long. V lost 1 base and J 0 bases, leaving 16 bases between the germline ends. The CDR3 DNA reads as TGTGCCAGCAGCCAAGTCATTTTCGGGATGAGCTCCTACAATGAGCAGTTCTTC. Encoded protein: CASSQVIFGMSSYNEQFF.